Listed here are 28 T cell receptor beta chains from one sample, sequenced in a study of radiation and T cells in renal cell carcinoma. TCRdb keeps only in-frame clones here, not all; method: immunoSEQ multiplex PCR. Of roughly 170,000 clones in the sample, 88% were seen once. Specified time point: blood 4 weeks post-SBRT, at nephrectomy. Treatment indicated: 15 Gy SBRT to primary tumor, nephrectomy 4 weeks later. The input for sequencing was blood, taken from a patient whose treatment included radiotherapy and nephrectomy. These receptor sequences come from a woman in her forties or fifties with renal cell carcinoma.

This chain uses TRBV6-1 with TRBJ1-5; D remains ambiguous. The CDR3 has 13 residues. Germline loops: CDR1 MNHNS, CDR2 SASEGT. V was pared by 5 bases and J by 0 bases, with 5 bases between. The CDR3 here is CASSLDSNQPQHF. Written as DNA, the CDR3 is TGTGCCAGCAGTCTAGATAGCAATCAGCCCCAGCATTTT.

V is TRBV4-1 and J is TRBJ2-1; D unresolved. The germline V and J ends were trimmed by 4 bases and 4 bases, with 5 bases remaining between them. The germline CDR1 and CDR2 sequences are MGHRA and YSYEKL. This CDR3 has 12 residues. CDR3 nucleotide sequence: TGCGCCAGCAGCCTGGAATACAATGAGCAGTTCTTC. It translates to CASSLEYNEQFF.

This clone was seen a few times. The V call is TRBV7-9, the J call TRBJ1-1; 9 bases fit TRBD1. V lost 4 bases and J lost 5; bases outside the gene matches: 8. The length of the CDR3 is 15 residues. Germline CDR1 SEHNR, CDR2 FQNEAQ (reference sequence). This CDR3 reads CASSSWDRVDTEAFF. CDR3 nucleotides: TGTGCCAGCAGCTCCTGGGACAGGGTAGATACTGAAGCTTTCTTT.

This rearrangement joins TRBV30 to TRBJ1-6, with 9 positions matching TRBD1. CDR3 length equals 14 residues. Germline V gives CDR1 GTSNPN, CDR2 SVGIG (reference sequence). V lost 7 bases and J lost 9; bases outside the gene matches: 10. This CDR3 is CASNAGTGISPLHF. The CDR3 DNA reads TGTGCCTCAAACGCCGGGACAGGGATTTCACCCCTCCACTTT.

This clone was detected only a few times. The genes are TRBV25-1 and TRBJ1-6; unclear D gene. Germline V gene sequence: CDR1 MGHDK, CDR2 SYGVNS. V was clipped by 8 bases and J by 6 bases, with 8 bases between them. The CDR3 totals 12 residues. CDR3 residues: CASQRSNSPLHF. CDR3 DNA: TGTGCCAGCCAAAGGAGTAATTCACCCCTCCACTTT.

V and J are TRBV5-1 and TRBJ2-5, with TRBD1 as a possible D gene (6 bases). This CDR3 comprises 15 residues. V was shortened by 3 bases and J by 5 bases, with 17 bases between the two germline ends. From germline, CDR1 is SGHRS and CDR2 YFSETQ. Written as DNA, the CDR3 is TGCGCCAGCAGCTCTGGACAGTATCTGTATGAGACCCAGTACTTC. The encoded protein is CASSSGQYLYETQYF. The variable domain in full, with the rest retrieved from reference TRBV5-1 and TRBJ2-5, is KAGVTQTPRYLIKTRGQQVTLSCSPISGHRSVSWYQQTPGQGLQFLFEYFSETQRNKGNFPGRFSGRQFSNSRSEMNVSTLELGDSALYLCASSSGQYLYETQYFGPGTRLLVL.

The genes are TRBV14 and TRBJ2-1; no firm D call. This CDR3 is 13 amino acids long. Per the germline V gene, CDR1 is SGHDN and CDR2 is FVKESK. Between the trimmed V and J ends, which lost 3 bases and 4 bases, there was a span of 7 bases. The CDR3 here is CASSHPGYNEQFF. DNA of the CDR3: TGTGCCAGCAGCCATCCGGGTTACAATGAGCAGTTCTTC.

About this clone: Germline is not matched at one junction end, which may reflect a read error. This chain links TRBV7-7 with TRBJ1-5; the D is unclear. This CDR3 contains 13 residues. Germline V gene sequence: CDR1 SSHAT, CDR2 FNYEAQ (reference sequence). CDR3 coding DNA: TGTGCTAGCAGCTTAGAGTTCGGTCAGCCCCAGCATTTT. Its translation is CASSLEFGQPQHF.

V usage is TRBV19 and J usage is TRBJ2-5, with TRBD1 matching over 8 bases. CDR1 is LNHDA and CDR2 is SQIVND in the germline V gene (reference sequence). The V gene end was trimmed by 1 base and the J gene end by 2 bases; junction bases not matched to a gene: 12. The CDR3 runs 18 residues. The CDR3 loop is CASSIAPGTGTYQETQYF. DNA for the CDR3: TGTGCCAGTAGTATAGCCCCCGGGACAGGTACCTATCAAGAGACCCAGTACTTC.

This chain uses TRBV27 with TRBJ2-7, with D perhaps being TRBD1 or TRBD2 (5 bases each). This CDR3 region has 18 residues. Per germline, CDR1 MNHEY and CDR2 SMNVEV (reference sequence). V lost 4 bases and J lost 1, with 23 bases in between. The CDR3 bases are TGTGCCAGCAGTTACAGAAGGGCCATTGGGACCCCTTCCTACGAGCAGTACTTC. Protein: CASSYRRAIGTPSYEQYF.

CDR3 DNA sequence: TGTGCCAGCAGTTACGTGAGGACAGTTTATGGCTACACCTTC. The encoded protein is CASSYVRTVYGYTF. The chain combines TRBV6-6 with TRBJ1-2, with D tentatively TRBD1 (6 bases). CDR1 and CDR2 (germline): MNHNY, SVGAGI (reference sequence). This CDR3 region has 14 residues. V was pared by 2 bases and J by 5 bases, with 12 bases between.

This chain connects TRBV7-9 to TRBJ1-2; tentatively, D is TRBD1 (6 bases). The ends were cut back, 0 bases at V and 8 bases at J, with 16 bases in the middle. In germline, CDR1 is SEHNR, CDR2 FQNEAQ (reference sequence). This CDR3 contains 15 residues. The CDR3: CASSLAPRGRGGYTF. The DNA for the CDR3 is TGTGCCAGCAGCTTAGCCCCCCGGGGGCGGGGCGGCTACACCTTC.

J is TRBJ2-7 and V is TRBV7-2, with TRBD2 matching over 7 bases. Trimming cost V 1 base and J 4 bases; bases outside gene matches: 19. CDR3 length: 19 amino acids. Germline CDR1 SGHTA, CDR2 FQGNSA. CDR3 region: CASSLGRFQGGDLGYEQYF. In nucleotides, the CDR3 is TGTGCCAGCAGCTTAGGCCGGTTCCAGGGAGGGGATCTCGGATACGAGCAGTACTTC.

V gene TRBV10-1 combines with J gene TRBJ2-3; 11 nucleotides align to TRBD2. CDR1 is WNHNN, CDR2 SYGVQD, per germline (reference sequence). The CDR3 runs 18 residues. V dropped 3 bases and J dropped 3; count of bases not matched to a gene: 11. The CDR3 sequence: CASSETSGGRRSTDTQYF. CDR3 DNA sequence: TGCGCCAGCAGTGAAACTAGCGGGGGCCGTCGGAGTACAGATACGCAGTATTTT.

In its sample, this clone was seen a few times. The chain is built from TRBV6-1 and TRBJ2-7; 10 bases map to TRBD2. The germline V gene encodes CDR1 MNHNS and CDR2 SASEGT. V was clipped by 7 bases and J by 3 bases; unmatched bases: 3. CDR3 length: 13 residues. The DNA of the CDR3 is TGTGCCAGCAATGAGCGGGGGGGCTACGAGCAGTACTTC. This encodes CASNERGGYEQYF.

The genes are TRBV28 and TRBJ1-2; D not certain. This CDR3 comprises 12 residues. Trimming pared 5 bases from V and 4 bases from J, leaving 8 bases between. Looked up from germline, CDR1 is MDHEN and CDR2 is SYDVKM. In nucleotides, the CDR3 is TGTGCCAGCAGTGCGGGCTCCTATGGCTACACCTTC. Translation: CASSAGSYGYTF.

The CDR3 nucleotides read TGTGCCAGCAGCTTAGGCAGATTCTCTGGGGCCAACGTCCTGACTTTC. Protein: CASSLGRFSGANVLTF. The chain links TRBV11-2 to TRBJ2-6; D ambiguous. CDR3 length: 16 residues. Germline V gene lookup returns CDR1 SGHAT and CDR2 FQNNGV. The V gene lost 1 base and the J gene lost 0 bases, with 7 bases spanning the gap.

The rearrangement joins TRBV5-4 to TRBJ1-3, with D tentatively TRBD1 (5 bases). Germline values: CDR1 SGHNT, CDR2 YYREEE (reference sequence). CDR3 size: 18 residues. Trimming took 2 bases from V and 0 from J, leaving 18 bases between them. The CDR3 nucleotides are TGTGCCAGCAGCTTCGGGTTAGTTAGACAGAACTCTGGAAACACCATATATTTT. This encodes CASSFGLVRQNSGNTIYF.

The chain couples TRBV19 to TRBJ1-4, with D perhaps TRBD1 (6 bases). V dropped 5 bases and J dropped 7 bases, with 14 bases sitting between them. Germline CDR1 and CDR2: LNHDA and SQIVND (reference sequence). The CDR3 sequence is 14 residues long. CDR3 sequence: CASSEQGSFEKLFF. CDR3 DNA sequence: TGTGCCAGTAGTGAACAGGGAAGTTTTGAAAAACTGTTTTTT.

The rearrangement joins TRBV5-1 to TRBJ1-4; D remains ambiguous. Germline CDR1 and CDR2: SGHRS and YFSETQ. V lost 3 bases to trimming and J lost 2 bases, with 11 bases between them. The CDR3 is 15 amino acids. CDR3: CASSSIGGTNEKLFF. The CDR3 DNA is TGCGCCAGCAGCTCGATCGGAGGCACTAATGAAAAACTGTTTTTT.

The DNA for the CDR3 is TGTGCCATCAGTGAGGCTACAGGACCGAATGAGCAGTTCTTC. It yields the protein CAISEATGPNEQFF. The V and J genes are TRBV10-3 and TRBJ2-1; possible D gene TRBD1, 5 bases. Trimming left V 2 bases short and J 7 bases short, with 12 bases between. Germline CDR1 is ENHRY and CDR2 is SYGVKD. CDR3 length: 14 residues.

This chain connects TRBV27 to TRBJ2-2; 11 nucleotides match TRBD1. The CDR3 loop spans 16 amino acids. V trimming: 6 bases; J trimming: 6 bases; junction bases outside the gene matches: 9. Germline assignment: CDR1 MNHEY and CDR2 SMNVEV (reference sequence). The CDR3 loop reads CASRSGTGGIPGELFF. For the CDR3, the DNA is TGTGCCAGCAGGTCCGGGACAGGGGGAATTCCCGGGGAGCTGTTTTTT.

The V call is TRBV6-5, the J call TRBJ1-1; D is ambiguous. This CDR3 has 14 amino acids. V was cut by 7 bases and J by 1 base, with 13 bases left in between. CDR1 MNHEY and CDR2 SVGAGI come from the germline V gene. The CDR3 DNA sequence: TGTGCCAGCAATGAGCGCCACTCGAACACTGAAGCTTTCTTT. Protein product: CASNERHSNTEAFF.

This chain uses TRBV25-1 with TRBJ1-6; 9 bases are shared with TRBD1. Germline V gene lookup returns CDR1 MGHDK and CDR2 SYGVNS. J gave up 5 bases and V 6 bases, and 14 bases lay outside the gene matches. This CDR3 contains 18 residues. CDR3 region: CASRPAYSRTGDNSPLHF. In DNA form, the CDR3 reads TGTGCCAGCAGACCGGCCTACTCCCGGACAGGGGATAATTCACCCCTCCACTTT. The full variable domain, completed using reference TRBV25-1 and TRBJ1-6, is EADIYQTPRYLVIGTGKKITLECSQTMGHDKMYWYQQDPGMELHLIHYSYGVNSTEKGDLSSESTVSRIRTEHFPLTLESARPSHTSQYLCASRPAYSRTGDNSPLHFGNGTRLTVT.

This sequence joins TRBV19 and TRBJ2-3; D unresolved. Germline CDR1 LNHDA, CDR2 SQIVND (reference sequence). CDR3 size: 12 residues. Trimming removed 4 bases at V and 5 bases at J, with 7 bases between. The CDR3 protein is CASSTYQDTQYF. CDR3 bases: TGTGCCAGTAGTACCTACCAAGATACGCAGTATTTT.

The chain joins TRBV5-1 to TRBJ2-3, with TRBD1 matching 8 bases. Germline CDR1 and CDR2: SGHRS and YFSETQ. This CDR3 comprises 15 residues. V shed 4 bases, J shed 3 bases, and the junction held 7 bases outside the gene matches. This CDR3 reads CASSPGTGWTDTQYF. CDR3 sequence (DNA): TGCGCCAGCAGCCCAGGGACAGGATGGACAGATACGCAGTATTTT.

A note on this clone: At the DNA level, this CDR3 is encoded by other sequences in the same sample as well. This sequence joins TRBV19 and TRBJ2-7; D call uncertain. The CDR3 consists of 14 residues. Germline lookup yields CDR1 LNHDA and CDR2 SQIVND (reference sequence). V lost 2 bases and J 0 bases, leaving 8 bases between the germline ends. CDR3 loop: CASSITGISYEQYF. As DNA, the CDR3 is TGTGCCAGTAGTATAACCGGAATCTCCTACGAGCAGTACTTC.

The chain employs TRBV29-1 and TRBJ2-7, with D uncertain. CDR1 and CDR2 from the germline V gene are SQVTM and ANQGSEA. The CDR3 length is 12 residues. Between the trimmed V and J ends, which lost 0 bases and 9 bases, there was a span of 12 bases. The CDR3 DNA sequence: TGCAGCGTTGAAGATGTGTCCTGGGGGCAGTACTTC. As protein: CSVEDVSWGQYF.